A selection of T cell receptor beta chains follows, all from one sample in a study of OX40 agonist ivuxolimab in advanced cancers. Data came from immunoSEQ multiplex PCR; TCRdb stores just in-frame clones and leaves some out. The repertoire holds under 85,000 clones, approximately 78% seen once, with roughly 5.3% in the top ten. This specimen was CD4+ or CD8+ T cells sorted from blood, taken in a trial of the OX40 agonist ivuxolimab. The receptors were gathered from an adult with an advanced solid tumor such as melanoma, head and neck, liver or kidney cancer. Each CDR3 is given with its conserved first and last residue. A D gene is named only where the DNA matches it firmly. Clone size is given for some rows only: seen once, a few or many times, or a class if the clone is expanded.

CASSQEVYNSPLHF TGTGCCAGCAGCCAAGAGGTTTATAATTCACCCCTCCACTTT NA TRBJ1-6 NA TRBV4-2
CDSSWTSPTVNEQFF TGCGACAGCAGCTGGACTAGCCCCACGGTAAATGAGCAGTTCTTC NA TRBJ2-1 TRBD2 TRBV5-1
CASSLRSGDTEAFF TGTGCCAGCAGCTTACGGTCGGGGGATACTGAAGCTTTCTTT NA TRBJ1-1 NA TRBV7-2
CASLRQGSGANVLTF TGTGCCAGCCTACGACAGGGCTCTGGGGCCAACGTCCTGACTTTC NA TRBJ2-6 TRBD1 TRBV19
CASSLTGNTEAFF TGCGCCAGCAGCTTAACAGGGAACACTGAAGCTTTCTTT NA TRBJ1-1 NA TRBV5-1
CASSLVVGGGYTF TGTGCCAGCAGCTTAGTGGTAGGGGGAGGCTACACCTTC once TRBJ1-2 NA TRBV7-2
CASSLVAPWAPTDTQYF TGTGCCAGCAGCTTAGTGGCTCCCTGGGCCCCCACAGATACGCAGTATTTT NA TRBJ2-3 NA TRBV7-6
CASSAYLAGGLDTQYF TGTGCCAGCAGCGCCTATTTAGCGGGGGGGCTAGATACGCAGTATTTT NA TRBJ2-3 TRBD2 TRBV9
CASSEIQRGGPDEQFF TGTGCCAGCAGTGAAATTCAGCGGGGGGGCCCCGATGAGCAGTTCTTC few TRBJ2-1 TRBD2 TRBV25-1
CASRTGYSNQPQHF TGTGCCAGCAGGACAGGGTATAGCAATCAGCCCCAGCATTTT NA TRBJ1-5 TRBD1 TRBV6-1
CASAADRITDTQYF TGCGCCAGCGCCGCAGACAGAATCACAGATACGCAGTATTTT NA TRBJ2-3 NA TRBV10-1
CASSKWDRGRGQPQHF TGTGCCAGTAGTAAATGGGACAGGGGGCGCGGGCAGCCCCAGCATTTT NA TRBJ1-5 TRBD1 TRBV19
CASSRSGRSSEQYF TGTGCCAGCAGCCGTAGCGGGAGGTCAAGCGAGCAGTACTTC few TRBJ2-7 TRBD2 TRBV7-9
CASSRRAHPSNEQFF TGTGCCAGCAGCCGACGGGCCCACCCAAGCAATGAGCAGTTCTTC NA TRBJ2-1 NA TRBV27
CASSLLSGRATSYEQYF TGTGCCAGCAGCTTACTAAGCGGGAGGGCCACATCCTACGAGCAGTACTTC NA TRBJ2-7 TRBD2 TRBV9
CASSPRAQGDTGELFF TGTGCCAGCAGCCCCCGGGCTCAGGGGGACACCGGGGAGCTGTTTTTT NA TRBJ2-2 TRBD1 TRBV9
CASSPGEGDGKYGYTF TGTGCCAGCAGCCCTGGAGAGGGGGACGGAAAGTATGGCTACACCTTC NA TRBJ1-2 NA TRBV7-6
CASSFPADRGSYYGYTF TGTGCCAGCAGCTTCCCCGCAGACAGGGGAAGCTACTATGGCTACACCTTC NA TRBJ1-2 TRBD1 TRBV7-2
CASSLEYDQPQHF TGTGCCAGCAGCTTGGAGTACGATCAGCCCCAGCATTTT once TRBJ1-5 NA TRBV9
CASSLSGTGEETQYF TGCGCCAGCAGCTTATCCGGGACAGGGGAAGAGACCCAGTACTTC NA TRBJ2-5 TRBD1 TRBV5-1
CSVVQGAGANVLTF TGCAGCGTTGTACAGGGAGCCGGGGCCAACGTCCTGACTTTC NA TRBJ2-6 NA TRBV29-1
CASSPDLGTDTQYF TGTGCTAGCAGCCCCGACCTGGGGACAGATACGCAGTATTTT NA TRBJ2-3 NA TRBV7-7
CASSLAVLFWGPSTDTQYF TGTGCCAGCAGCTTGGCTGTACTTTTTTGGGGACCTAGCACAGATACGCAGTATTTT NA TRBJ2-3 NA TRBV5-4
CASSSRSSPHEQYF TGTGCCAGCAGCTCCAGGAGCTCACCCCACGAGCAGTACTTC NA TRBJ2-7 NA TRBV13
CASSLVSPAGWDEQYF TGCGCCAGCAGCTTGGTTTCCCCAGCGGGATGGGACGAGCAGTACTTC NA TRBJ2-7 TRBD2 TRBV5-1
CASSLWLSQGVDTGELFF TGTGCCAGTAGTCTGTGGCTCAGCCAGGGGGTTGACACCGGGGAGCTGTTTTTT NA TRBJ2-2 TRBD1 TRBV19
CASGLEDEQFF TGTGCTAGTGGTTTGGAGGATGAGCAGTTCTTC NA TRBJ2-1 NA TRBV12-5
CASSSLTGNNEQFF TGTGCCAGCAGCTCCCTGACAGGGAACAATGAGCAGTTCTTC NA TRBJ2-1 TRBD1 TRBV5-8
CATSRGQSYSGANVLTF TGTGCCACCAGCAGGGGACAGAGCTACTCTGGGGCCAACGTCCTGACTTTC NA TRBJ2-6 TRBD1 TRBV15
CASSYKQTSTYEQYF TGTGCCAGCAGTTACAAACAGACCAGTACCTACGAGCAGTACTTC NA TRBJ2-7 NA TRBV6-5
CASSPMREYTEAFF TGTGCCAGCTCTCCCATGCGGGAGTACACTGAAGCTTTCTTT NA TRBJ1-1 NA TRBV18
CASSLRGGPGDTQYF TGTGCCAGCAGCTTACGGGGGGGCCCTGGAGATACGCAGTATTTT NA TRBJ2-3 TRBD2 TRBV11-3
CASSLTGSGNTIYF TGTGCCAGCAGTTTAACAGGGTCTGGAAACACCATATATTTT NA TRBJ1-3 NA TRBV6-5
CASARTTNEKLFF TGTGCCAGCGCACGGACAACTAATGAAAAACTGTTTTTT NA TRBJ1-4 NA TRBV6-5
CASSLDWNQPQHF TGTGCCAGCAGCTTAGACTGGAATCAGCCCCAGCATTTT NA TRBJ1-5 NA TRBV7-6
CASSWGLAGAGANVLTF TGTGCCAGCAGCTGGGGACTAGCGGGAGCTGGGGCCAACGTCCTGACTTTC NA TRBJ2-6 TRBD2 TRBV5-5
CASRQQGAVGQPQHF TGTGCCAGCAGGCAACAGGGGGCTGTCGGTCAGCCCCAGCATTTT NA TRBJ1-5 TRBD1 TRBV28
CASRSTSARPFF TGTGCCAGCAGATCAACTAGCGCTAGGCCGTTCTTC NA TRBJ2-1 TRBD2 TRBV6-6
CASSRTGGTEAFF TGTGCCAGCAGCCGCACAGGGGGCACTGAAGCTTTCTTT NA TRBJ1-1 TRBD1 TRBV11-1
CASSFGRATYEQYF TGTGCCAGCAGTTTTGGCAGGGCAACCTACGAGCAGTACTTC NA TRBJ2-7 NA TRBV27
CASSPTPTTTYEQYF TGTGCCAGCAGCCCCACCCCAACAACCACCTACGAGCAGTACTTC NA TRBJ2-7 NA TRBV5-5
CASSFWGMGTEAFF TGTGCCAGCAGCTTTTGGGGTATGGGCACTGAAGCTTTCTTT NA TRBJ1-1 NA TRBV13
CASSLGQATDTQYF TGTGCCAGCAGCTTAGGACAGGCCACAGATACGCAGTATTTT few TRBJ2-3 NA TRBV11-3
CASSENSNSYGYTF TGTGCCAGCAGTGAAAACAGCAATTCCTATGGCTACACCTTC NA TRBJ1-2 NA TRBV2
CASSPRAQGETQYF TGTGCCAGCTCACCAAGGGCGCAGGGAGAGACCCAGTACTTC NA TRBJ2-5 NA TRBV18
CASSQQLGKTQYF TGTGCCAGCAGCCAACAATTGGGGAAGACCCAGTACTTC NA TRBJ2-5 NA TRBV6-5
CASSNVGYGYTF TGTGCCAGTAGTAATGTCGGCTATGGCTACACCTTC NA TRBJ1-2 NA TRBV19
CASSQDSRDVEPQHF TGCGCCAGCAGCCAAGACTCCCGGGACGTTGAGCCCCAGCATTTT NA TRBJ1-5 NA TRBV4-1
CASYSGQEGGELFF TGTGCCAGCTATAGCGGCCAGGAGGGCGGGGAGCTGTTTTTT once TRBJ2-2 NA TRBV6-1
CASSFASGSGVANEQFF TGTGCCAGCAGCTTCGCTAGCGGGAGCGGGGTTGCCAATGAGCAGTTCTTC few TRBJ2-1 TRBD2 TRBV7-2
CASSNNQGFNTEAFF TGTGCCAGCTCGAACAACCAGGGTTTTAACACTGAAGCTTTCTTT NA TRBJ1-1 NA TRBV18
CASSSYTEAFF TGTGCCAGCAGCTCCTATACTGAAGCTTTCTTT NA TRBJ1-1 NA TRBV28
CASSRQSGNTIYF TGTGCCAGCAGCAGGCAGTCTGGAAACACCATATATTTT NA TRBJ1-3 NA TRBV7-2
CASGLFQRSEQYF TGTGCTAGTGGTTTGTTCCAGAGGAGCGAGCAGTACTTC NA TRBJ2-7 NA TRBV12-5
CASSIDLERGHSYGYTF TGTGCCAGTAGTATAGATCTCGAAAGGGGGCACAGCTATGGCTACACCTTC NA TRBJ1-2 TRBD1 TRBV19